Sequencing of this T cell receptor beta chain was carried out in a study of CD8 T cells in Susac syndrome. After extraction with the RNeasy kit, roughly 0.5 to 1 ug of the RNA was reverse transcribed using random hexamers. The immunoSEQ assay covered 54 Vbeta and 13 Jbeta segments for CDR3. Each CDR3 protein gets one entry after TCRdb re-called the immunoSEQ multiplex PCR reads with MiXCR. The data contain 300,000 to 350,000 distinct CDR3 sequences, roughly nine tenths of them singletons. Trimming removed 0 bases at V and 6 bases at J, with 14 bases between. The CDR3 contains 15 residues. Germline V gene sequence: CDR1 SGHAT, CDR2 FQNNGV. CD8+ and CD4+ T cells taken from blood had their TCR beta sequenced. Treatment-naive patients with stable or active relapsing-remitting disease served as multiple sclerosis controls. Negative isolation was used for CD8+ and CD4+ T cells and FACS enrichment for TEMRA cells.

Sample: CD4+ T cells from PBMCs. This clonotype originated in a human donor with multiple sclerosis. V and J are TRBV11-2 and TRBJ1-1; tentative D call: TRBD1 (5 bases). The CDR3 DNA sequence: TGTGCCAGCAGCTTAGATGTCGGGACTCGGGCTGAAGCTTTCTTT. Translated: CASSLDVGTRAEAFF.